Listed here are 17 T cell receptor beta chains from one sample, sequenced in a study of shared clonotypes between healthy human individuals. The table came from immunoSEQ multiplex PCR; TCRdb's copy has only in-frame clones and leaves some out. The data show 500,000 to 700,000 clones, with about 95% seen just once and 0.11% held by the top ten. CD45RO negativity and positive selection for CCR7 defined naive CD8 cells, a population that excluded terminally differentiated effector memory CD45RA+ cells. Sample: naive CD8+ T cells sorted from blood. The source is a woman aged 30 to 39 in good health.

V is TRBV13 and J is TRBJ1-2; perhaps TRBD1 as D (6 bases). This CDR3 has 13 amino acids. The germline CDR1 and CDR2 sequences are PRHDT and FYEKMQ (reference sequence). Trimming took off 7 bases at V and 3 bases at J, with 12 bases between the two ends. The CDR3 spells CASNEQGDYGYTF. As DNA, the CDR3 is TGTGCCAGCAACGAACAGGGAGACTATGGCTACACCTTC.

The CDR3 region has the DNA TGTGCCAGCAACCTCGTTTCCAGGGGGCCCAGCACCGGGGAGCTGTTTTTT. Translation gives CASNLVSRGPSTGELFF. The rearrangement links TRBV28 to TRBJ2-2, with TRBD1 matching over 8 bases. There are 17 residues in the CDR3. With 7 bases clipped from V and 4 bases from J, the junction kept 14 bases outside the gene matches. Germline V lookup: CDR1 MDHEN, CDR2 SYDVKM.

V and J are TRBV27 and TRBJ2-2, with D unresolved. This CDR3 has 13 amino acids. Per the germline V gene, CDR1 is MNHEY and CDR2 is SMNVEV (reference sequence). V lost 1 base and J lost 6, with 6 bases in between. The CDR3 nucleotides read TGTGCCAGCAGTTTATGGGGATCCGGGGAGCTGTTTTTT. Translating gives CASSLWGSGELFF.

The genes are TRBV2 and TRBJ1-5, with D unclear. The CDR3 totals 15 residues. In germline, CDR1 is SNHLY, CDR2 FYNNEI. Trimming took 3 bases from V and 3 from J, leaving 12 bases between them. DNA for the CDR3: TGTGCCAGCAGTGATGAAGGTCTGATCAATCAGCCCCAGCATTTT. It yields the protein CASSDEGLINQPQHF. The variable domain in full, with the rest retrieved from reference TRBV2 and TRBJ1-5, is EPEVTQTPSHQVTQMGQEVILRCVPISNHLYFYWYRQILGQKVEFLVSFYNNEISEKSEIFDDQFSVERPDGSNFTLKIRSTKLEDSAMYFCASSDEGLINQPQHFGDGTRLSIL.

This chain links TRBV5-6 with TRBJ1-1; no clear D. This CDR3 contains 13 residues. Looked up from germline, CDR1 is SGHDT and CDR2 is YYEEEE. Trimming stripped 4 bases from V and 1 base from J, with 8 bases between. DNA of the CDR3: TGTGCCAGCAGCCACGCAACGAACACTGAAGCTTTCTTT. This translates into CASSHATNTEAFF. Using reference TRBV5-6 and TRBJ1-1 for the parts outside the CDR3, the full variable domain is DAGVTQSPTHLIKTRGQQVTLRCSPKSGHDTVSWYQQALGQGPQFIFQYYEEEERQRGNFPDRFSGHQFPNYSSELNVNALLLGDSALYLCASSHATNTEAFFGQGTRLTVV.

This chain uses TRBV27 with TRBJ2-7; 8 nucleotides line up with TRBD2. The CDR3 loop spans 14 amino acids. V lost 2 bases to trimming and J lost 4 bases; unmatched junction nucleotides: 4. Germline V CDR1 and CDR2: MNHEY, SMNVEV (reference sequence). CDR3 DNA sequence: TGTGCCAGCAGTTTAGGCGGGGGGCGATACGAGCAGTACTTC. This sequence encodes CASSLGGGRYEQYF.

The chain employs TRBV7-3 and TRBJ2-5; no clear D. CDR3 length: 11 residues. The germline V and J ends were trimmed by 5 bases and 6 bases, with 7 bases remaining between them. The germline V gene has CDR1 SGHTA and CDR2 FQGTGA. CDR3 sequence reads: CASSPRQTQYF. In nucleotides, the CDR3 is TGTGCCAGCAGCCCCCGGCAGACCCAGTACTTC. The full variable domain, completed using reference TRBV7-3 and TRBJ2-5, is GAGVSQTPSNKVTEKGKYVELRCDPISGHTALYWYRQSLGQGPEFLIYFQGTGAADDSGLPNDRFFAVRPEGSVSTLKIQRTERGDSAVYLCASSPRQTQYFGPGTRLLVL.

The chain joins TRBV7-6 to TRBJ2-5; D may be TRBD1 (6 bases). Looked up from germline, CDR1 is SGHVS and CDR2 is FNYEAQ. There are 13 residues in the CDR3. Deletions cut 2 bases from V and 5 bases from J, with 9 bases between. The CDR3 DNA reads as TGTGCCAGCAGCTTAACAGGGCTTGAGACCCAGTACTTC. Its translation is CASSLTGLETQYF.

The chain uses TRBV2 and TRBJ2-7, with TRBD2 matching over 9 bases. With 6 bases clipped from V and 2 bases from J, the junction kept 5 bases outside the gene matches. CDR1 is SNHLY, CDR2 FYNNEI, per germline. The length of the CDR3 is 14 residues. The CDR3 nucleotides are TGTGCCAGCAGCAGACTAGCGGAGACCTACGAGCAGTACTTC. The encoded protein is CASSRLAETYEQYF.

The chain is built from TRBV6-5 and TRBJ2-1, with D perhaps matching TRBD1 or TRBD2 (7 bases each). CDR1 is MNHEY, CDR2 SVGAGI, per germline. V was clipped by 6 bases and J by 2 bases, with 14 bases between them. CDR3 length: 15 residues. CDR3 DNA: TGTGCCAGCAGAAATTCAGGGGGGGCCTACAATGAGCAGTTCTTC. Translated: CASRNSGGAYNEQFF.

Remarks on this clone: The sample carries other DNA sequences with the same CDR3. This chain joins TRBV28 and TRBJ1-4, with TRBD1 matching 8 bases. The CDR3 length is 15 residues. J was trimmed by 1 base and V by 6 bases; bases with no gene match: 4. Germline V gene sequence: CDR1 MDHEN, CDR2 SYDVKM. CDR3 DNA: TGTGCCAGCAGCTTAGACAGGGGAACTAATGAAAAACTGTTTTTT. Translation: CASSLDRGTNEKLFF.

Remarks on this clone: Distinct nucleotide sequences in the sample also encode this CDR3. This sequence joins TRBV28 and TRBJ1-1; D is unclear. CDR1 MDHEN and CDR2 SYDVKM come from the germline V gene. The CDR3 loop spans 13 amino acids. Trimming took 3 bases from V and 2 from J, leaving 7 bases between them. The CDR3 coding sequence is TGTGCCAGCAGTTTCAATCTTAACACTGAAGCTTTCTTT. This codes for CASSFNLNTEAFF.

This clone showed up just once. CDR3 residues: CASTETSGTDTQYF. Here the CDR3 DNA reads TGTGCCAGCACCGAGACTAGCGGGACAGATACGCAGTATTTT. This chain uses TRBV28 with TRBJ2-3; 10 bases agree with TRBD2. Germline values: CDR1 MDHEN, CDR2 SYDVKM. V shed 7 bases and J 3 bases; nucleotides not matched to a gene: 4. The CDR3 spans 14 residues.

About this clone: Other DNA sequences of this sample code for an identical CDR3. The chain couples TRBV27 to TRBJ2-7; 9 positions agree with TRBD2. V gave up 2 bases and J gave up 1 base; unmatched junction bases: 3. The germline V gene has CDR1 MNHEY and CDR2 SMNVEV (reference sequence). The CDR3 covers 15 residues. CDR3 nucleotide sequence: TGTGCCAGCAGTTTAGCGGGAGGGCCGTCCTACGAGCAGTACTTC. Translated, it gives CASSLAGGPSYEQYF.

The chain joins TRBV7-8 to TRBJ2-7, with D tentatively TRBD2 (6 bases). Trimming cost V 5 bases and J 2 bases, with 10 bases left between them. Germline CDR1 reads SGHVS; CDR2 reads FQNEAQ. This CDR3 is 13 amino acids long. The CDR3 loop reads CASSDGTAYEQYF. The CDR3 DNA sequence: TGTGCCAGCAGCGACGGGACTGCCTACGAGCAGTACTTC.

This sequence joins TRBV28 and TRBJ2-5; D is unresolved. Near its end, the DNA agrees better with TRBJ2-7, so the J call may be wrong. This CDR3 spans 12 amino acids. The germline V gene has CDR1 MDHEN and CDR2 SYDVKM. CDR3 sequence reads: CASSELSYEQYF. Written as DNA, the CDR3 is TGTGCCAGCAGTGAACTATCCTACGAGCAGTACTTC.

The gene calls are TRBV27 and TRBJ2-3; D is undetermined. Per germline, CDR1 MNHEY and CDR2 SMNVEV (reference sequence). The CDR3 has 13 amino acids. Trimming left V 0 bases short and J 2 bases short, with 3 bases between. CDR3 in DNA: TGTGCCAGCAGTTTATCGTACACAGATACGCAGTATTTT. It encodes CASSLSYTDTQYF.